Below are 32 T cell receptor beta chains sequenced from a single sample in a study of OX40 agonist ivuxolimab in advanced cancers. Only in-frame clones appear in the TCRdb table, and some are missing; sequencing was by immunoSEQ multiplex PCR. The top ten clones hold 5.5% of a sample with approximately 74,000 clones, over 75% of them seen once. The sequenced sample was CD4+ or CD8+ T cells sorted from blood, obtained in a trial of the OX40 agonist ivuxolimab. All receptors come from an adult with an advanced solid tumor such as melanoma, head and neck, liver or kidney cancer.

This chain joins TRBV21-1 and TRBJ1-1; the table assigns TRBD1, which was not confirmed against the DNA. TRBV21-1 is shown as a pseudogene. The CDR3 is 12 residues long. CDR3 sequence (DNA): TGTGCCAGCAGCAAGACGGACAATGAAGCTTTCTTT. Its protein product is CASSKTDNEAFF.

This chain joins TRBV15 and TRBJ1-4, with D hard to call. The CDR3 spans 14 residues. Trimming pared 6 bases from V and 8 bases from J, leaving 16 bases between. CDR1 is LNHNV and CDR2 is YYDKDF in the germline V gene (reference sequence). The CDR3 sequence is CATRLGFVGEKLFF. As DNA, the CDR3 is TGTGCCACCAGACTAGGGTTTGTCGGCGAAAAACTGTTTTTT.

The CDR3 sequence: CASSPEVTGELFF. The CDR3 DNA follows: TGTGCCAGCAGCCCGGAGGTCACCGGGGAGCTGTTTTTT. The V call is TRBV7-3, the J call TRBJ2-2; D perhaps matches TRBD2 (5 bases). The V gene's germline CDR1 is SGHTA and CDR2 FQGTGA. The V end lost 5 bases, the J end lost 4 bases, and 8 bases lay between the germline ends. This CDR3 has 13 residues.

V usage is TRBV27 and J usage is TRBJ2-5; 10 nucleotides line up with TRBD2. Germline V lookup: CDR1 MNHEY, CDR2 SMNVEV (reference sequence). CDR3 size: 14 residues. J gave up 9 bases and V 3 bases, and 7 bases lay outside the gene matches. In nucleotides, the CDR3 is TGTGCCAGCAGTTTTGAAGGTAGCGGGGGGTCCCAGTACTTC. As protein: CASSFEGSGGSQYF.

The J gene is TRBJ1-1, the V gene TRBV28; 8 bases are shared with TRBD1. The CDR3 is 13 amino acids. V lost 2 bases to trimming and J lost 6 bases; unmatched junction nucleotides: 2. CDR1 MDHEN and CDR2 SYDVKM come from the germline V gene. CDR3 protein: CASSLPRGPEAFF. DNA of the CDR3: TGTGCCAGCAGTTTACCCAGGGGGCCTGAAGCTTTCTTT.

Worth noting for this clone: At the DNA level, this CDR3 is encoded by other sequences in the same sample as well. This rearrangement joins TRBV5-1 to TRBJ2-5; TRBD2 agrees at 9 bases. V was pared by 0 bases and J by 2 bases, with 2 bases of the junction left unmatched. Germline V gene data show CDR1 as SGHRS and CDR2 as YFSETQ. CDR3 length: 15 amino acids. CDR3 nucleotide sequence: TGCGCCAGCAGCTTGGTCCTAGCGGGGCAAGAGACCCAGTACTTC. Its translation is CASSLVLAGQETQYF.

The chain uses TRBV6-5 and TRBJ1-1; D may be TRBD1 (5 bases). Looked up from germline, CDR1 is MNHEY and CDR2 is SVGAGI. V was shortened by 4 bases and J by 1 base, with 16 bases between the two germline ends. This CDR3 contains 16 residues. In DNA form, the CDR3 reads TGTGCCAGCAGTTCCTGGGGCCGGGGGGGGAACACTGAAGCTTTCTTT. Translating it yields CASSSWGRGGNTEAFF.

The gene calls are TRBV28 and TRBJ2-5, with TRBD2 identical over 14 bases. The V segment lost 2 bases and the J segment 5 bases; nucleotides outside the gene matches: 7. The CDR3 runs to 17 residues. Germline V lookup: CDR1 MDHEN, CDR2 SYDVKM. For the CDR3, the DNA is TGTGCCAGCAGTTTAGAGGGGACTAGCGGGAGAATGGAGACCCAGTACTTC. Protein: CASSLEGTSGRMETQYF.

This clone was counted once. The J gene is TRBJ1-5, the V gene TRBV28, with D possibly being TRBD1 (6 bases). V shed 6 bases and J shed 0 bases, with 15 bases lying between them. The CDR3 is 16 amino acids. Looked up from germline, CDR1 is MDHEN and CDR2 is SYDVKM. The CDR3 reads CASRSGTHYSNQPQHF. The CDR3 bases are TGTGCCAGCAGATCCGGGACACACTATAGCAATCAGCCCCAGCATTTT. Using reference TRBV28 and TRBJ1-5 for the parts outside the CDR3, the full variable domain is DVKVTQSSRYLVKRTGEKVFLECVQDMDHENMFWYRQDPGLGLRLIYFSYDVKMKEKGDIPEGYSVSREKKERFSLILESASTNQTSMYLCASRSGTHYSNQPQHFGDGTRLSIL.

The chain links TRBV28 to TRBJ2-1; 13 bases line up with TRBD2. Germline CDR1 is MDHEN and CDR2 is SYDVKM. J gave up 4 bases and V 2 bases, and 2 bases lay outside the gene matches. The CDR3 spans 16 residues. The CDR3 here is CASSLQGLAGYNEQFF. The CDR3 nucleotides read TGTGCCAGCAGTTTACAGGGACTAGCGGGGTACAATGAGCAGTTCTTC.

The chain carries TRBV4-1 and TRBJ1-2, with 8 bases lining up with TRBD1. The CDR3 consists of 18 residues. Per the germline V gene, CDR1 is MGHRA and CDR2 is YSYEKL. With V trimmed by 6 bases and J by 4 bases, 19 bases remained unmatched. As DNA, the CDR3 is TGCGCCAGCAGGTATCATACTCCAGGGGGCGAGGGAGGCTATGGCTACACCTTC. Translation: CASRYHTPGGEGGYGYTF.

The chain carries TRBV7-9 and TRBJ2-4; possibly TRBD2 for D (6 bases). Germline values: CDR1 SEHNR, CDR2 FQNEAQ (reference sequence). The CDR3 is 15 residues long. The V gene lost 5 bases and the J gene lost 4 bases, with 15 bases spanning the gap. The CDR3 loop reads CASSLSREIKNIQYF. The CDR3 DNA is TGTGCCAGCAGCCTATCCCGGGAGATTAAAAACATTCAGTACTTC.

The chain uses TRBV5-8 and TRBJ2-3, with TRBD1 as a possible D gene (6 bases). In germline, CDR1 is SGHTS, CDR2 YDEGEE. This CDR3 region has 14 residues. Trimming took 3 bases from V and 4 from J, leaving 12 bases between them. The chain's CDR3 is CASSSRPGADTQYF. The DNA of the CDR3 is TGTGCCAGCAGCTCCCGCCCAGGGGCAGATACGCAGTATTTT.

This clone has a handful of counts. The CDR3 sequence is CATSREHTGDTGELFF. Here the CDR3 DNA reads TGTGCCACCAGCAGAGAACACACAGGGGACACCGGGGAGCTGTTTTTT. This chain uses TRBV15 with TRBJ2-2, with TRBD1 identical over 7 bases. Trimming cost V 0 bases and J 3 bases; bases outside gene matches: 4. Germline V gene data show CDR1 as LNHNV and CDR2 as YYDKDF (reference sequence). This CDR3 is 16 amino acids long.

V gene TRBV5-1 combines with J gene TRBJ2-2, with D perhaps matching TRBD2 (5 bases). The CDR3 spans 14 residues. Trimming removed 5 bases at V and 6 bases at J, with 14 bases between. Germline values: CDR1 SGHRS, CDR2 YFSETQ. The CDR3 nucleotides read TGCGCCAGCAGAACAGAAGCCGGGGCCGGGGAGCTGTTTTTT. Its translation: CASRTEAGAGELFF.

This clone is medium-sized by share. V gene TRBV11-1 combines with J gene TRBJ1-2; D remains ambiguous. Germline loops: CDR1 SGHAT, CDR2 FQDESV (reference sequence). The CDR3 covers 15 residues. Trimming removed 6 bases from V and 0 bases from J, with 14 bases in between. As DNA, the CDR3 is TGTGCCAGCAGTCTGGGATCTATACCTAACTATGGCTACACCTTC. It yields the protein CASSLGSIPNYGYTF.

The rearrangement links TRBV5-1 to TRBJ2-1; no definite D call. V dropped 4 bases and J dropped 0 bases, with 14 bases sitting between them. Looked up from germline, CDR1 is SGHRS and CDR2 is YFSETQ. This CDR3 spans 16 amino acids. The CDR3 loop reads CASSPRGQSSYNEQFF. CDR3 nucleotides: TGCGCCAGCAGCCCCCGTGGGCAGAGCTCCTACAATGAGCAGTTCTTC.

This rearrangement joins TRBV15 to TRBJ2-4; 11 bases line up with TRBD2. The CDR3 extends over 21 amino acids. Germline values: CDR1 LNHNV, CDR2 YYDKDF (reference sequence). V lost 2 bases to trimming and J lost 3 bases; unmatched junction nucleotides: 18. CDR3 nucleotide sequence: TGTGCCACCAGCAGACCCGGTCCCGGGACTAGCGGTCTTGAGGTCAAAAACATTCAGTACTTC. Its protein is CATSRPGPGTSGLEVKNIQYF.

The chain carries TRBV10-3 and TRBJ2-4; a possible D gene is TRBD2 (6 bases). V lost 0 bases and J lost 4, with 13 bases in between. The V gene's germline CDR1 is ENHRY and CDR2 SYGVKD. The CDR3 is made up of 16 amino acids. CDR3 protein: CAISESGDWIKNIQYF. In DNA, the CDR3 is TGTGCCATCAGTGAGTCCGGGGACTGGATTAAAAACATTCAGTACTTC.

The chain joins TRBV7-9 to TRBJ1-3, with D possibly TRBD1 on 6 matching bases. Trimming shortened V by 5 bases and J by 4 bases, and 15 bases separated the two germline ends. CDR3 length: 15 residues. The V gene's germline CDR1 is SEHNR and CDR2 FQNEAQ (reference sequence). The CDR3 DNA is TGTGCCAGCAGCGACGGACAGCGGGAAGGAAACACCATATATTTT. Amino acids: CASSDGQREGNTIYF.

V is TRBV7-9 and J is TRBJ2-7, with D unresolved. The CDR3 runs 12 residues. V gave up 5 bases and J gave up 6 bases, with 11 bases separating them. The germline CDR1 and CDR2 sequences are SEHNR and FQNEAQ (reference sequence). CDR3 coding DNA: TGTGCCAGCAGCCTCCCCGGCTCCGAGCAGTACGTC. It translates to CASSLPGSEQYV.

V is TRBV6-1 and J is TRBJ1-5; TRBD1 matches at 10 bases. The CDR3 runs 16 residues. Germline assignment: CDR1 MNHNS and CDR2 SASEGT. Trimming removed 2 bases from V and 4 bases from J; junction bases left unmatched: 5. CDR3: CASSEPRTGGNQPQHF. The CDR3 DNA follows: TGTGCCAGCAGTGAACCCCGGACAGGGGGGAATCAGCCCCAGCATTTT.

The rearrangement links TRBV7-2 to TRBJ1-4, with D unresolved. The CDR3 has 14 amino acids. V lost 5 bases and J lost 7, with 14 bases in between. From germline, CDR1 is SGHTA and CDR2 FQGNSA. The CDR3 loop is CASSRASLGEKLFF. The CDR3 region has the DNA TGTGCCAGCAGCCGAGCGTCCCTGGGTGAAAAACTGTTTTTT.

This chain joins TRBV5-4 and TRBJ2-3; D gene ambiguous. Trimming stripped 2 bases from V and 4 bases from J, with 14 bases between. The CDR3 has 15 residues. The V gene's germline CDR1 is SGHNT and CDR2 YYREEE (reference sequence). CDR3 amino acids: CASSFADIRPDTQYF. The CDR3 region has the DNA TGTGCCAGCAGCTTCGCCGACATCCGTCCAGATACGCAGTATTTT.

The J gene is TRBJ2-3, the V gene TRBV5-1; TRBD1 matches 9 bases. V lost 7 bases, J lost 4 bases, and 4 bases stayed unmatched. The CDR3 totals 13 residues. Germline loops: CDR1 SGHRS, CDR2 YFSETQ. Written as DNA, the CDR3 is TGCGCCAGCGGACAGGGGCTCGCAGATACGCAGTATTTT. Protein product: CASGQGLADTQYF.

The rearrangement uses TRBV6-5 and TRBJ2-7, with 12 bases aligning to TRBD2. The trim removed 0 bases at V and 1 base at J, leaving 1 base unmatched. The CDR3 is 16 residues long. Germline V gives CDR1 MNHEY, CDR2 SVGAGI. CDR3 loop: CASSYSTSGRSYEQYF. CDR3 DNA: TGTGCCAGCAGTTACTCTACTAGCGGGAGGTCCTACGAGCAGTACTTC.

The chain uses TRBV7-2 and TRBJ2-7, with 12 bases lining up with TRBD2. J gave up 6 bases and V 0 bases, and 9 bases lay outside the gene matches. CDR3 length: 17 amino acids. Germline CDR1 reads SGHTA; CDR2 reads FQGNSA. CDR3 amino acids: CASSLAYTSGGMREQYF. CDR3 sequence (DNA): TGTGCCAGCAGCTTAGCGTACACTAGCGGGGGGATGCGCGAGCAGTACTTC.

J is TRBJ2-1 and V is TRBV10-1, with D tentatively TRBD1 (5 bases). This CDR3 is 18 amino acids long. Between the trimmed V and J ends, which lost 1 base and 0 bases, there was a span of 16 bases. Germline CDR1 reads WNHNN; CDR2 reads SYGVQD (reference sequence). The CDR3 here is CASSEFWGERSSYNEQFF. The CDR3 coding sequence is TGCGCCAGCAGTGAGTTCTGGGGCGAAAGAAGCTCCTACAATGAGCAGTTCTTC.

The chain recombines TRBV19 with TRBJ1-5, with 8 nucleotides matching TRBD1. With 6 bases clipped from V and 4 bases from J, the junction kept 17 bases outside the gene matches. CDR1 and CDR2 (germline): LNHDA, SQIVND (reference sequence). The CDR3 extends over 18 amino acids. Here the CDR3 DNA reads TGTGCCAGTAGCGTACGGGTAACGGGGACAGGTTTAAATCAGCCCCAGCATTTT. Amino acid sequence: CASSVRVTGTGLNQPQHF.

The chain recombines TRBV28 with TRBJ2-1; D not resolved. CDR1 MDHEN and CDR2 SYDVKM come from the germline V gene. V gave up 2 bases and J gave up 6 bases, with 5 bases separating them. The CDR3 extends over 12 amino acids. CDR3 amino acids: CASSLRVNEQFF. As DNA, the CDR3 is TGTGCCAGCAGTTTAAGAGTCAATGAGCAGTTCTTC.

The V call is TRBV4-1, the J call TRBJ1-5, with 10 bases that match TRBD1. Germline CDR1 reads MGHRA; CDR2 reads YSYEKL. The CDR3 is made up of 16 amino acids. V dropped 4 bases and J dropped 6; count of bases not matched to a gene: 9. The CDR3 nucleotides are TGCGCCAGCAGCCCGGCCCCTGACAGGGGGCCTCAGCCCCAGCATTTT. Its translation is CASSPAPDRGPQPQHF.

The V call is TRBV5-4, the J call TRBJ1-1, with 7 nucleotides matching TRBD1. With V trimmed by 1 base and J by 7 bases, 4 bases remained unmatched. This CDR3 spans 13 amino acids. Per the germline V gene, CDR1 is SGHNT and CDR2 is YYREEE (reference sequence). CDR3 nucleotides: TGTGCCAGCAGCTTGCGACAGGGCGTTGAAGCTTTCTTT. Amino acids: CASSLRQGVEAFF.